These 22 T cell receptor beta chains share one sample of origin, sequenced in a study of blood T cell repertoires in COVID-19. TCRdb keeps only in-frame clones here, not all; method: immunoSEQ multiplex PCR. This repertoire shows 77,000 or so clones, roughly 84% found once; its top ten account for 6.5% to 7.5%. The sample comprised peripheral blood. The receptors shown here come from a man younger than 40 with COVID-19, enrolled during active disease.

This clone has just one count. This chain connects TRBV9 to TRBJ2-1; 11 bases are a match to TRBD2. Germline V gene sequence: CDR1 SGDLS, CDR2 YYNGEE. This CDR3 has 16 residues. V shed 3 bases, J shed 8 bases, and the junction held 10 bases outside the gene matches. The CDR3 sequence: CASSAGGLAASYEQFF. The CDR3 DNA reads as TGTGCCAGCAGCGCGGGGGGACTAGCGGCCTCGTATGAGCAGTTCTTC. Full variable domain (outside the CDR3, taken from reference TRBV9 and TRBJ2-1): DSGVTQTPKHLITATGQRVTLRCSPRSGDLSVYWYQQSLDQGLQFLIQYYNGEERAKGNILERFSAQQFPDLHSELNLSSLELGDSALYFCASSAGGLAASYEQFFGPGTRLTVL.

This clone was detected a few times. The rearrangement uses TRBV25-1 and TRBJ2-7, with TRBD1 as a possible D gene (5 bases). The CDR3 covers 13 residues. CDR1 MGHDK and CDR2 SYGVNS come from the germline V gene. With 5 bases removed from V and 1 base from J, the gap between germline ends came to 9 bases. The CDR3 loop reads CASSQTVSYEQYF. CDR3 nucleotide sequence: TGTGCCAGCAGTCAGACAGTTTCCTACGAGCAGTACTTC.

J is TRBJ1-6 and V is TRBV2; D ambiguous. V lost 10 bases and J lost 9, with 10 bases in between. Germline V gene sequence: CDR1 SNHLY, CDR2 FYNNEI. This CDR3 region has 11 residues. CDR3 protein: CATAMRSPLHF. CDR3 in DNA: TGTGCCACCGCAATGCGTTCACCCCTCCACTTT.

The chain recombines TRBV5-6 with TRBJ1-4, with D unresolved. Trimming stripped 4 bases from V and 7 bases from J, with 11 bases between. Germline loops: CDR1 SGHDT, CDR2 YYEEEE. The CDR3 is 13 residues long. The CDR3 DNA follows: TGTGCCAGCAGCCTTCGAACCGGTGAAAAACTGTTTTTT. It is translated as CASSLRTGEKLFF.

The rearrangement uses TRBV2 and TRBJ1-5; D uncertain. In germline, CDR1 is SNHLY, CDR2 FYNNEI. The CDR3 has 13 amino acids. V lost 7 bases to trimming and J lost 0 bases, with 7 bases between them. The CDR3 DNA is TGTGCCAGCAAGAGGGATAGCAATCAGCCCCAGCATTTT. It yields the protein CASKRDSNQPQHF.

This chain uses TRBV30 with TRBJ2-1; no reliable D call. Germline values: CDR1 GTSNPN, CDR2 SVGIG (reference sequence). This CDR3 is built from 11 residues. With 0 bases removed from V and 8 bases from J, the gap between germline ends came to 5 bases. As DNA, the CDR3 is TGTGCCTGGAGTGTACTGGATGAGCAGTTCTTC. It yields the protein CAWSVLDEQFF. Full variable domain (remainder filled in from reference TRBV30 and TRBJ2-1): SQTIHQWPATLVQPVGSPLSLECTVEGTSNPNLYWYRQAAGRGLQLLFYSVGIGQISSEVPQNLSASRPQDRQFILSSKKLLLSDSGFYLCAWSVLDEQFFGPGTRLTVL.

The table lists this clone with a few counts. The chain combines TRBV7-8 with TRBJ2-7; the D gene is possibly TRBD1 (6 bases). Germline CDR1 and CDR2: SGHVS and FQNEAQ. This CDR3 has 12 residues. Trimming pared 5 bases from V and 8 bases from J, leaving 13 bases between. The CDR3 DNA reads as TGTGCCAGCAGCCCTGACAGGCTGAAGCAGTACTTC. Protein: CASSPDRLKQYF.

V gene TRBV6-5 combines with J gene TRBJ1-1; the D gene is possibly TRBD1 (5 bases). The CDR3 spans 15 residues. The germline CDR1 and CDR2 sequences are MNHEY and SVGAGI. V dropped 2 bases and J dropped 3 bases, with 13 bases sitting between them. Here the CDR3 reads CASSYIRVGDTEAFF. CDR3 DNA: TGTGCCAGCAGTTACATAAGGGTAGGGGACACTGAAGCTTTCTTT.

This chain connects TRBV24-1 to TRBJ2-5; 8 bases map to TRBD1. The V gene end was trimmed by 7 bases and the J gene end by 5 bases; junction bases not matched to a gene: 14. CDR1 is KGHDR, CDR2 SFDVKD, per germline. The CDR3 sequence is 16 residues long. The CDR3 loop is CATSEGQGGGVETQYF. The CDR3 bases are TGTGCCACCAGCGAAGGACAGGGAGGAGGGGTTGAGACCCAGTACTTC.

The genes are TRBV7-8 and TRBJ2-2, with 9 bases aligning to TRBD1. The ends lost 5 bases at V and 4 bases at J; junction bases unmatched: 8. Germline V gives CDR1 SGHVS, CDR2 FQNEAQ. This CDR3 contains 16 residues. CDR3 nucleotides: TGTGCCAGCAGCCTATACAGGGGGCCGGGCACCGGGGAGCTGTTTTTT. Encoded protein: CASSLYRGPGTGELFF.

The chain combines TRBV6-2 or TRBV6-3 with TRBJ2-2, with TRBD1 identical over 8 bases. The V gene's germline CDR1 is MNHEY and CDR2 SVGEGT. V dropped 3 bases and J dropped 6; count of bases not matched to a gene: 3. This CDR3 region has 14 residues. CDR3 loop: CASSYGQGPGELFF. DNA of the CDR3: TGTGCCAGCAGTTATGGACAGGGCCCCGGGGAGCTGTTTTTT.

CDR3 loop: CASSYSGQASEKLFF. The CDR3, as DNA: TGTGCCAGCAGTTACTCGGGACAGGCGAGTGAAAAACTGTTTTTT. The chain couples TRBV6-5 to TRBJ1-4, with 8 nucleotides matching TRBD1. The CDR3 spans 15 residues. V was pared by 0 bases and J by 7 bases, with 4 bases of the junction left unmatched. CDR1 and CDR2 (germline): MNHEY, SVGAGI.

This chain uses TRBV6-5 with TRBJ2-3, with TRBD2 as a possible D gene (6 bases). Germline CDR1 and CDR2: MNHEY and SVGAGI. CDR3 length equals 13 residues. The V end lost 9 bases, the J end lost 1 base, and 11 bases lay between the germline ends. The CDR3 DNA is TGTGCCAGTAAGGAGGGCGGCACAGATACGCAGTATTTT. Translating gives CASKEGGTDTQYF.

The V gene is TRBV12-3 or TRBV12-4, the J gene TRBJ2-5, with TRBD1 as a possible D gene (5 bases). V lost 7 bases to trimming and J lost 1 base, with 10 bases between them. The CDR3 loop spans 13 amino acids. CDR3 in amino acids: CASTAGFQETQYF. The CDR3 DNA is TGTGCCAGCACCGCAGGGTTCCAAGAGACCCAGTACTTC.

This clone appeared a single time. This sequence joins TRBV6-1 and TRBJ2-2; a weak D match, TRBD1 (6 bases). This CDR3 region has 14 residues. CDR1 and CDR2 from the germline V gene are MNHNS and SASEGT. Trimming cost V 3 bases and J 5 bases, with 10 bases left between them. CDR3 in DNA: TGTGCCAGCAGTGATCACAGGGTTACCGGGGAGCTGTTTTTT. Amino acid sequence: CASSDHRVTGELFF.

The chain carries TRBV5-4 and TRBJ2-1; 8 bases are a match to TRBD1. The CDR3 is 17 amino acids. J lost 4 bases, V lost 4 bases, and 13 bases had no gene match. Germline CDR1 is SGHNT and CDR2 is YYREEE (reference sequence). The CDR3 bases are TGTGCCAGCAGCCCCCCCCGACAGGGGATCGGGTACAATGAGCAGTTCTTC. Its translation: CASSPPRQGIGYNEQFF.

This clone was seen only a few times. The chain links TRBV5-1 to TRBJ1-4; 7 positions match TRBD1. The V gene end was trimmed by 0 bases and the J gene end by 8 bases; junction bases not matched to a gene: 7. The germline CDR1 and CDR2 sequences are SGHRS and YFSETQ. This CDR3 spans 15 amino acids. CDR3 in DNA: TGCGCCAGCAGCTTGGGGGACAGCTCCAACGAAAAACTGTTTTTT. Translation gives CASSLGDSSNEKLFF.

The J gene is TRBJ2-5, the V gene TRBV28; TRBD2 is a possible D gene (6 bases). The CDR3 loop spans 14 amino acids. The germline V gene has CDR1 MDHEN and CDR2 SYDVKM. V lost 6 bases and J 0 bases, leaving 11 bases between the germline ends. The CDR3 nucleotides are TGTGCCAGCAGACCGGGACTTAACCAAGAGACCCAGTACTTC. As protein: CASRPGLNQETQYF.

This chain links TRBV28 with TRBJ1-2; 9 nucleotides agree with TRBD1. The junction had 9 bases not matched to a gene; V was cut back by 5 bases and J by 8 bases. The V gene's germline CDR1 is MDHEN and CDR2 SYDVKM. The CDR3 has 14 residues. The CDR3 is CASSTGGSIMGYTF. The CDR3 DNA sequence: TGTGCCAGCAGTACAGGGGGCTCCATTATGGGCTACACCTTC.

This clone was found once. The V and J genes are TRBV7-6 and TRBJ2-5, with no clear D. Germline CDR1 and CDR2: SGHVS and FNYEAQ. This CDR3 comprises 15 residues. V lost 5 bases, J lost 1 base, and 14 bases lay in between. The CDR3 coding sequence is TGTGCCAGCAGCCCCAGTTTTCCGGGCCAAGAGACCCAGTACTTC. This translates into CASSPSFPGQETQYF.

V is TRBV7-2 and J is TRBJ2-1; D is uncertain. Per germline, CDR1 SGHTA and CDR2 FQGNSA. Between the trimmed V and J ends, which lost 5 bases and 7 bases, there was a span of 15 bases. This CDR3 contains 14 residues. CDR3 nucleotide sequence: TGTGCCAGCAGCCCCCGTAGCCTAGGTAATGAGCAGTTCTTC. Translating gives CASSPRSLGNEQFF.

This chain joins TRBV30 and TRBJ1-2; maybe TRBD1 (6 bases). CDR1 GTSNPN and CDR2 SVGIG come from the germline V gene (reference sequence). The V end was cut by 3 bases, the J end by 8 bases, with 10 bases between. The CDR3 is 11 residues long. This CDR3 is CAWSGQLGYTF. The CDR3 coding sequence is TGTGCCTGGAGCGGACAGCTAGGCTACACCTTC.